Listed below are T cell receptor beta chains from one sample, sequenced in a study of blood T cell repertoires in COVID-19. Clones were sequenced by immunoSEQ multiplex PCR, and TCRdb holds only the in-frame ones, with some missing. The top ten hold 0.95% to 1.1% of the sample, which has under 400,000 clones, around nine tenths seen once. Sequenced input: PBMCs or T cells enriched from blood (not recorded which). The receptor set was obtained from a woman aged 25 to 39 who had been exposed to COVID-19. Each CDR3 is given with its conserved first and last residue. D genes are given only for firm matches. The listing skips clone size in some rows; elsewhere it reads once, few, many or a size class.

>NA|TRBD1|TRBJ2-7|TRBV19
CASRRTGVHEQYF
TGTGCCAGTAGGAGAACAGGGGTCCACGAGCAGTACTTC
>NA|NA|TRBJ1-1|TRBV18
CASSPAGTLQMNTEAFF
TGTGCCAGCTCACCAGCCGGGACACTTCAGATGAACACTGAAGCTTTCTTT
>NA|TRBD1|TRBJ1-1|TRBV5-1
CASSLETGLTEAFF
TGCGCCAGCAGCCTAGAGACAGGGCTCACTGAAGCTTTCTTT
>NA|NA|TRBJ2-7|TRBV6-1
CASSEAWSDRAGGQYF
TGTGCCAGCAGTGAAGCATGGAGCGACCGAGCTGGTGGGCAGTACTTC
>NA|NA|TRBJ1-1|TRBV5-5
CASSHASGNTEAFF
TGTGCCAGCAGCCACGCCTCGGGGAACACTGAAGCTTTCTTT
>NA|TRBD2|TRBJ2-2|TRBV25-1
CASRSLAATGELFF
TGTGCCAGCAGGTCGCTAGCGGCCACCGGGGAGCTGTTTTTT
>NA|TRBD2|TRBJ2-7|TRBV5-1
CASSLGLAGRVNYEQYF
TGCGCCAGCAGCTTGGGTCTAGCGGGAAGGGTAAACTACGAGCAGTACTTC
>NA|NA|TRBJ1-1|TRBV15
CATSLLRQAFF
TGTGCCACCAGCCTTTTGAGGCAAGCTTTCTTT
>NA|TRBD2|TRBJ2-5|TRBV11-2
CASSSMSGGGETQYF
TGTGCCAGCAGCTCCATGAGCGGGGGCGGGGAGACCCAGTACTTC
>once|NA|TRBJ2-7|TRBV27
CASSLLAGWVHEQYF
TGTGCCAGCAGTTTATTGGCAGGTTGGGTCCACGAGCAGTACTTC
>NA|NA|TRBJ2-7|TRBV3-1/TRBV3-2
CASSGAPGASYEQYF
TGTGCCAGCAGCGGGGCCCCAGGGGCTTCCTACGAGCAGTACTTC
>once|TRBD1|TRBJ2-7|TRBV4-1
CASSQDVTGGSGEQYF
TGCGCCAGCAGCCAAGATGTAACAGGGGGATCTGGAGAGCAGTACTTC
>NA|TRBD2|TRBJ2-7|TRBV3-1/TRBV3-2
CASSQAKGRIAGELYEQYF
TGTGCCAGCAGCCAAGCCAAGGGGAGAATAGCGGGAGAGCTTTACGAGCAGTACTTC
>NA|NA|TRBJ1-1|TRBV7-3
CASSFGPRGTEAFF
TGTGCCAGCAGCTTTGGGCCTCGTGGGACTGAAGCTTTCTTT
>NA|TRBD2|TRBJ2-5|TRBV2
CASVTKPGGLGETQYF
TGTGCCAGCGTGACGAAGCCGGGAGGGCTTGGGGAGACCCAGTACTTC
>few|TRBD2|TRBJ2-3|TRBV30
CACSTSGSMADTQYF
TGTGCCTGTTCGACTAGCGGGAGTATGGCGGATACGCAGTATTTT
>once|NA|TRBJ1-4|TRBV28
CASRSGEAVYVANEKLFF
TGTGCCAGCAGGTCGGGAGAGGCGGTCTACGTAGCTAATGAAAAACTGTTTTTT
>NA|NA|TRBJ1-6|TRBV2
CASSEEALGGSPLHF
TGTGCCAGCAGTGAGGAGGCCCTGGGTGGTTCACCCCTCCACTTT
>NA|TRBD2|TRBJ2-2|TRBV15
CATSRDTGGAGELFF
TGTGCCACCAGCAGAGATACCGGGGGGGCCGGGGAGCTGTTTTTT
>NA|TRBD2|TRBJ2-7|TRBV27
CASTTSGYEQYF
TGTGCCAGCACGACTAGCGGCTACGAGCAGTACTTC
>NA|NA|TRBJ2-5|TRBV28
CASSSRSVIADQETQYF
TGTGCCAGCAGTTCCCGTTCAGTTATAGCGGACCAAGAGACCCAGTACTTC
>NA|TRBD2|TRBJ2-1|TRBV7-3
CASSALAGAFKDEQFF
TGTGCCAGCAGTGCACTAGCGGGGGCCTTTAAGGATGAGCAGTTCTTC
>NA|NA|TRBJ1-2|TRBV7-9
CASSLNRLGTRDGYTF
TGTGCCAGCAGCTTAAACAGACTAGGCACCCGGGATGGCTACACCTTC
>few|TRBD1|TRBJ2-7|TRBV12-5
CASGRDSGYEQYF
TGTGCTAGTGGTCGGGACAGTGGCTACGAGCAGTACTTC
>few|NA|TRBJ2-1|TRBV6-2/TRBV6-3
CASSYLSSHSGDEQFF
TGTGCCAGCAGTTACTTAAGTAGCCATTCCGGGGATGAGCAGTTCTTC
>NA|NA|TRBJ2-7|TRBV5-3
CARSLGNPGTPANEQYF
TGTGCCAGAAGCTTGGGAAACCCCGGGACACCCGCAAACGAGCAGTACTTC
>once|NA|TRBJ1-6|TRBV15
CATSRGRADNSPLHF
TGTGCCACCAGCAGAGGCAGGGCTGATAATTCACCCCTCCACTTT
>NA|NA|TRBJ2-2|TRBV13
CASSLGTRGELFF
TGTGCCAGCAGCTTAGGGACAAGAGGGGAGCTGTTTTTT
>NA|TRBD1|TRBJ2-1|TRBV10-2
CASSLRDRDNEQFF
TGCGCCAGCAGCCTGAGGGACAGGGACAATGAGCAGTTCTTC
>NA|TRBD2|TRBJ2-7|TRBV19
CASSLAGRSSYEQYF
TGTGCCAGTAGTTTAGCGGGGAGAAGCTCCTACGAGCAGTACTTC
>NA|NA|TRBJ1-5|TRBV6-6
CASRQGQLYSNQPQHF
TGTGCCAGCAGACAAGGACAGCTTTATAGCAATCAGCCCCAGCATTTT
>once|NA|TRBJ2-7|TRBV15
CATSREPGLLNEQYF
TGTGCCACCAGCAGAGAGCCAGGCCTACTGAACGAGCAGTACTTC
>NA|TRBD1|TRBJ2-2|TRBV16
CASTTNRGKDTGELFF
TGTGCCAGCACAACCAACAGGGGCAAGGACACCGGGGAGCTGTTTTTT
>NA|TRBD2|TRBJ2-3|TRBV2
CASIPYEGGSKLGNTDTQYF
TGTGCCAGCATTCCATATGAGGGCGGGAGTAAGCTAGGAAACACAGATACGCAGTATTTT
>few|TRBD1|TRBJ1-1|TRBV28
CASKAGGWGTEAFF
TGTGCCAGCAAAGCAGGGGGATGGGGCACTGAAGCTTTCTTT
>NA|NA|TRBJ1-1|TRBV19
CASSMLGEGKAFF
TGTGCCAGTAGTATGTTGGGGGAGGGCAAAGCTTTCTTT
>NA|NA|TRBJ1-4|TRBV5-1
CASSLTGNDEKLFF
TGCGCCAGCAGCTTAACAGGGAACGATGAAAAACTGTTTTTT
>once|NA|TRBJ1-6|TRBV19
CASSIDRFNSPLHF
TGTGCCAGTAGTATTGACAGATTTAATTCACCCCTCCACTTT
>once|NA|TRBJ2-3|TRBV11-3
CASSLGGGTDTQYF
TGTGCCAGCAGCTTAGGGGGGGGCACAGATACGCAGTATTTT
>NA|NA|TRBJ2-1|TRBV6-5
CASSHGRPRLNEQFF
TGTGCCAGCAGCCACGGGAGACCCCGCCTCAATGAGCAGTTCTTC
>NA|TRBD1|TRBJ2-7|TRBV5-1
CASSPVGTGGGEQYF
TGCGCCAGCAGTCCAGTGGGGACAGGGGGAGGAGAGCAGTACTTC
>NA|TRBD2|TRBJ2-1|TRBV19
CASSTPVGLAGGDEQFF
TGTGCCAGTAGTACGCCCGTCGGACTAGCGGGAGGGGATGAGCAGTTCTTC
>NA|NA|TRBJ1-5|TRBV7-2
CASSLAGRSNQPQHF
TGTGCCAGCAGCTTAGCGGGCCGCAGTAATCAGCCCCAGCATTTT
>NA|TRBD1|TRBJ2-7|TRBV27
CASSLRDRGYEQYF
TGTGCCAGCAGCCTCCGGGACAGGGGCTACGAGCAGTACTTC
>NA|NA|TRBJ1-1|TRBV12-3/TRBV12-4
CASSRLVNTEAFF
TGTGCCAGTAGTCGTCTCGTTAACACTGAAGCTTTCTTT
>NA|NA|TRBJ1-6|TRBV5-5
CASSSEGRTALHF
TGTGCCAGCAGCTCCGAGGGTCGGACGGCCCTCCACTTT
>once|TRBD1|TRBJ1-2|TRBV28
CASSSYLTGQGGYTF
TGTGCCAGCAGTTCATATTTGACAGGGCAGGGCGGCTACACCTTC
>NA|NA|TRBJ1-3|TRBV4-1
CASSQEGEGNTIYF
TGCGCCAGCAGCCAAGAGGGCGAGGGAAACACCATATATTTT
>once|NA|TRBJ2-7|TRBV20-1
CSASLDSYEQYF
TGCAGTGCTAGTTTAGATTCCTACGAGCAGTACTTC
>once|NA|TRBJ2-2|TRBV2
CASSSLGETGELFF
TGTGCCAGCAGTAGTTTAGGGGAAACCGGGGAGCTGTTTTTT
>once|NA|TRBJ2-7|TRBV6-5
CASSYGSTASAYEQYF
TGTGCCAGCAGTTACGGATCGACAGCTAGTGCCTACGAGCAGTACTTC
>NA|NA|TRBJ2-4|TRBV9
CASSVGREGIQYF
TGTGCCAGCAGCGTAGGACGGGAAGGGATTCAGTACTTC
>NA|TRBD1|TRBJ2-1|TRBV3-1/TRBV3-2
CASSQVWDRGRNEQFF
TGTGCCAGCAGCCAAGTATGGGACAGGGGGAGGAATGAGCAGTTCTTC